This T cell receptor (beta chain) appears in the sequencing data of a study of cytomegalovirus exposure and HLA in healthy donors (dated by TCRdb to 2017 to 2019). Looking at the study overall: The 500 to 700 repertoires of the first cohort and the 95 to 150 validation repertoires were produced on the same platform, according to a later analysis. The study was designed to test whether signatures of past pathogen exposure could be identified by cataloging public T cell receptors. Along with the approximately 650-subject first cohort, a separate validation cohort of over a hundred different subjects was used. To predict cytomegalovirus infection status, the study brought together high-throughput TCR immunosequencing, statistical association of individual TCRs with disease status, and machine learning. Beyond this particular receptor, the publication reports: According to the authors, the approach could potentially be generalized to other disease states and immunological phenotypes. A total of around 150 TCR beta chains were listed by the study as associated with cytomegalovirus. Of the cluster scores, roughly 95% were above 0 in a later analysis, which found that TCRs clustered in the first cohort also tended to co-occur in the approximately 110 validation repertoires. Most TCR sequences were seen in very few donors, while some public TCRs were found in many individuals. Cytomegalovirus status was reported to be diagnosed by the classifier with high specificity and sensitivity in both the original and validation cohorts. A later analysis had no HLA typing for the validation cohort, so co-occurrence there was scored across all 120 repertoires. Three of the identified cytomegalovirus-associated TCR beta chains were confirmed in vitro to be specific for cytomegalovirus antigens.

Libraries were constructed by the immunoSEQ multiplex PCR assay. Concerning the study's data processing: A statistical classification framework was developed to diagnose cytomegalovirus status using the catalog of TCR beta chain sequences. Sourced from immuneACCESS, this table was stored by TCRdb with only in-frame sequences that have V and J called. A share of the clones is absent; for the studies checked, an unresolved V gene accounts for under half, and the remainder has no known explanation. V and J calls and clone size follow that table, whereas D and trimming were derived from the DNA. The sample table shows around 120,000 clones, and more than 70% are seen once. The biggest ten clones account for around 2% of the sample. The junction shows trimming of 4 bases on V and 0 bases on J, and the gene matches do not reach 9 bases of it. The CDR3 holds 17 amino acids from the cysteine to the phenylalanine. Only the CDR3 region is kept as DNA, spanning 51 bases read in frame from base 1. CDR1 MDHEN and CDR2 SYDVKM were looked up in the germline V gene.

The donors belonged to the validation cohort of about 120 subjects, which was separate from the approximately 700-subject first cohort. As concerns this clone: Its recognized antigen is unknown. There are no base qualities to consult, and no much larger clone falls within one base.

The chain couples TRBV28 to TRBJ2-3; TRBD2 fits 8 bases in the junction. The receptor was isolated from a man aged 18 to 30 in good health and CMV-seronegative. Sequenced material: PBMCs. The CDR3 region reads CASSSGGFLSSTDTQYF. The DNA reads as follows: TGTGCCAGCAGTTCGGGGGGGTTCCTTTCTAGCACAGATACGCAGTATTTT.